This T cell receptor beta chain was found in a study of T cell repertoires in cytomegalovirus infection. The germline V and J ends were trimmed by 3 bases and 9 bases, with 11 bases remaining between them. CDR3 size: 12 residues. From germline, CDR1 is SEHNR and CDR2 FQNEAQ (reference sequence). TCRdb re-called the reads through MiXCR, storing one row per CDR3 protein. The sample contains 150,000 to 200,000 distinct CDR3 sequences, roughly 15% of which appear only once. This chain uses TRBV7-9 with TRBJ1-2; a weak D match, TRBD1 (5 bases). The source of this sequence is a human donor in good health (CMV status not recorded). Some clones in this sample may be carry-over from other donors' samples. What was sequenced was CD8+ T cells from PBMCs. The DNA of the CDR3 is TGTGCCAGCAGCTTGGGCAGGGTCCGCTACACCTTC. Protein product: CASSLGRVRYTF.